The 30 T cell receptor beta chains below were found in one sample sequenced in a study of Ad26.COV2.S vaccination and SARS-CoV-2 variants. Treatment reported: about 20 received Ad26.COV2.S at low or high dose, single or two shots; about 5 received placebo; per-sample allocation not given. Day 63 after the first vaccine or placebo injection was the time point for sampling. Profiled with immunoSEQ multiplex PCR; TCRdb holds only in-frame clones, not every one. The table records a few hundred thousand clones, 80% to 90% of them present only once. Sequencing was performed on peripheral blood, taken in a trial of Ad26.COV2.S vaccine versus placebo. The receptors derive from a person between 18 and 59 years old who received the Ad26.COV2.S COVID-19 vaccine or a placebo.

This clone was picked up one time. J is TRBJ1-5 and V is TRBV7-6, with D perhaps matching TRBD1 (5 bases). Trimming cost V 1 base and J 3 bases, with 10 bases left between them. Germline CDR1 is SGHVS and CDR2 is FNYEAQ. CDR3 length: 15 residues. The CDR3 region has the DNA TGTGCCAGCAGCTTAGATGAGGGGTACAATCAGCCCCAGCATTTT. Translated, it gives CASSLDEGYNQPQHF.

The genes are TRBV10-3 and TRBJ1-1, with TRBD1 as a possible D gene (6 bases). Germline V gives CDR1 ENHRY, CDR2 SYGVKD. V lost 4 bases to trimming and J lost 13 bases, with 22 bases between them. CDR3 size: 14 residues. The CDR3 is CAISARQDQADVFF. The CDR3 coding sequence is TGTGCCATCAGTGCCAGACAGGACCAGGCGGACGTTTTCTTT.

The table lists this clone with a few counts. The V gene is TRBV30, the J gene TRBJ2-7; TRBD2 agrees at 9 bases. V shed 2 bases, J shed 5 bases, and the junction held 4 bases outside the gene matches. Germline CDR1 GTSNPN, CDR2 SVGIG (reference sequence). The CDR3 runs to 13 residues. The CDR3 DNA reads as TGTGCCTGGAGTACTCTAGCGGGAAACGAGCAGTACTTC. This encodes CAWSTLAGNEQYF.

This clone was seen a single time. V is TRBV9 and J is TRBJ1-4, with 7 bases identical to TRBD1. This CDR3 contains 14 residues. Unmatched junction bases numbered 7, after V lost 3 bases and J lost 8 bases. Germline CDR1 SGDLS, CDR2 YYNGEE. The CDR3 DNA sequence: TGTGCCAGCAGCGCCCGGACCAGGGGGGAAAAACTGTTTTTT. Translating gives CASSARTRGEKLFF.

The rearrangement links TRBV4-2 to TRBJ1-1; D might be TRBD1 (5 bases). Trimming took 4 bases from V and 7 from J, leaving 19 bases between them. There are 15 residues in the CDR3. The V gene's germline CDR1 is LGHNA and CDR2 YNFKEQ. The CDR3 sequence is CASSPFRGADIEAFF. As DNA, the CDR3 is TGTGCCAGCAGCCCGTTTCGAGGGGCCGATATTGAAGCTTTCTTT.

To note about this clone: One end of the junction fails to match germline, which may point to a read error. The J gene is TRBJ1-1, the V gene TRBV5-4, with D uncertain. Germline V gene lookup returns CDR1 SGHNT and CDR2 YYREEE (reference sequence). CDR3 size: 19 residues. DNA of the CDR3: TGTGCCAGCAGCTTGGGTTGGCGGGGAGGGATATCCCCGAACGCTGAAGCTTTCTTT. It is translated as CASSLGWRGGISPNAEAFF.

The V and J genes are TRBV3-1 (or the pseudogene TRBV3-2) and TRBJ1-1; 7 nucleotides match TRBD1. Germline V gene data show CDR1 as LGHDT and CDR2 as YNNKEL (reference sequence). CDR3 length: 14 amino acids. The junction had 5 bases not matched to a gene; V was cut back by 7 bases and J by 0 bases. CDR3: CASNNRGLNTEAFF. CDR3 DNA: TGTGCCAGCAACAACAGGGGATTGAACACTGAAGCTTTCTTT.

The chain joins TRBV4-2 to TRBJ2-7; 7 bases align to TRBD1. Germline lookup yields CDR1 LGHNA and CDR2 YNFKEQ. J lost 0 bases, V lost 0 bases, and 2 bases had no gene match. The CDR3 runs 15 residues. The CDR3 is CASSQDEGASYEQYF. The CDR3 nucleotides are TGTGCCAGCAGCCAAGACGAGGGGGCCTCCTACGAGCAGTACTTC.

CDR3 sequence: CASSDSGGGAYNEQFF. CDR3 DNA: TGTGCCAGCAGTGACTCCGGCGGGGGGGCCTACAATGAGCAGTTCTTC. The chain uses TRBV6-4 and TRBJ2-1; TRBD2 matches at 9 bases. The CDR3 consists of 16 residues. V lost 0 bases, J lost 2 bases, and 2 bases stayed unmatched. Germline CDR1 is MRHNA and CDR2 is SNTAGT.

The V gene is TRBV7-2, the J gene TRBJ2-5; 8 bases are a match to TRBD2. The J segment lost 2 bases and the V segment lost 0 bases, leaving 2 bases of the junction unmatched. The CDR3 has 15 amino acids. The V gene's germline CDR1 is SGHTA and CDR2 FQGNSA. The CDR3 DNA reads as TGTGCCAGCAGCTTAGCGGGACTAGTACAAGAGACCCAGTACTTC. Encoded protein: CASSLAGLVQETQYF.

The chain couples TRBV6-1 to TRBJ1-5; maybe TRBD1 (5 bases). This CDR3 comprises 14 residues. V lost 0 bases and J lost 5, with 8 bases in between. CDR1 and CDR2 from the germline V gene are MNHNS and SASEGT. CDR3 amino acids: CASSEAGEDQPQHF. DNA of the CDR3: TGTGCCAGCAGTGAAGCGGGGGAGGATCAGCCCCAGCATTTT.

The count of this clone is one. This chain connects TRBV9 to TRBJ1-1, with D possibly matching TRBD1 (6 bases). The germline gives CDR1 SGDLS, CDR2 YYNGEE. This CDR3 region has 15 residues. Trimming removed 3 bases from V and 2 bases from J, with 14 bases in between. As DNA, the CDR3 is TGTGCCAGCAGCGAAGCACAGGGTAGCAACACTGAAGCTTTCTTT. It codes for CASSEAQGSNTEAFF.

The CDR3 DNA reads TGTGCCAGCAGGTGGACAGGAGCAAACTATGGCTACACCTTC. It specifies CASRWTGANYGYTF. This chain links TRBV27 with TRBJ1-2, with 7 bases fitting TRBD1. The V gene's germline CDR1 is MNHEY and CDR2 SMNVEV (reference sequence). After removal of 6 bases from V and 2 bases from J, the junction contained 6 bases not matched to a gene. This CDR3 is 14 amino acids long.

The rearrangement joins TRBV4-1 to TRBJ2-5, with TRBD2 matching 13 bases. J gave up 5 bases and V 6 bases, and 12 bases lay outside the gene matches. The CDR3 runs 17 residues. Germline lookup yields CDR1 MGHRA and CDR2 YSYEKL. CDR3 DNA: TGCGCCAGCAGTACTAGCGGGGGGGCCGATAGATCGGAGACCCAGTACTTC. Translating it yields CASSTSGGADRSETQYF.

CDR3 loop: CASSLGTGYREQYF. The CDR3 coding sequence is TGTGCCAGTAGTCTTGGGACAGGGTATCGCGAGCAGTACTTC. This sequence joins TRBV19 and TRBJ2-7; 9 bases fit TRBD1. This CDR3 is built from 14 residues. Germline values: CDR1 LNHDA, CDR2 SQIVND (reference sequence). After removal of 5 bases from V and 6 bases from J, the junction contained 8 bases not matched to a gene.

The chain carries TRBV2 and TRBJ2-5; D possibly corresponds to TRBD2 (7 bases). Trimming took off 7 bases at V and 5 bases at J, with 20 bases between the two ends. The CDR3 sequence is 15 residues long. The germline CDR1 and CDR2 sequences are SNHLY and FYNNEI. The CDR3 loop is CASTHEAGARETQYF. The DNA for the CDR3 is TGTGCCAGCACCCATGAGGCGGGGGCCAGGGAGACCCAGTACTTC.

The gene calls are TRBV16 and TRBJ1-2, with 12 bases matching TRBD1. From germline, CDR1 is KGHSY and CDR2 FQNENV. The CDR3 totals 15 residues. J gave up 4 bases and V 3 bases, and 3 bases lay outside the gene matches. This CDR3 is CASSQWGQGAYGYTF. The CDR3 coding sequence is TGTGCCAGCAGCCAGTGGGGACAGGGGGCCTATGGCTACACCTTC.

The chain uses TRBV4-2 and TRBJ2-7, with TRBD1 identical over 9 bases. Germline loops: CDR1 LGHNA, CDR2 YNFKEQ. After removal of 0 bases from V and 2 bases from J, the junction contained 5 bases not matched to a gene. The CDR3 is 16 residues long. CDR3 sequence reads: CASSQEGTGIAYEQYF. The CDR3 DNA sequence: TGTGCCAGCAGCCAAGAGGGGACAGGGATCGCCTACGAGCAGTACTTC.

V and J are TRBV27 and TRBJ2-3; D possibly matches TRBD1 or TRBD2 (5 bases each). Trimming took 0 bases from V and 11 from J, leaving 21 bases between them. The germline CDR1 and CDR2 sequences are MNHEY and SMNVEV (reference sequence). The CDR3 sequence is 16 residues long. CDR3 nucleotide sequence: TGTGCCAGCAGTTTATCAAAGGGCCTGGGGGTGGGTGGGCAGTATTTT. Translation: CASSLSKGLGVGGQYF.

Comments on this clone: At the DNA level, this CDR3 is encoded by other sequences in the same sample as well. CDR3 sequence: CASSLERNYGYTF. Written as DNA, the CDR3 is TGTGCCAGCAGCTTGGAGCGTAACTATGGCTACACCTTC. The chain combines TRBV5-4 with TRBJ1-2; the D is unclear. This CDR3 has 13 residues. V lost 0 bases and J 1 base, leaving 4 bases between the germline ends. Germline assignment: CDR1 SGHNT and CDR2 YYREEE (reference sequence).

This clone showed up just once. The V and J genes are TRBV4-1 and TRBJ2-1; unclear D gene. Germline CDR1 MGHRA, CDR2 YSYEKL. The V and J ends lost 3 bases and 6 bases respectively, with 12 bases between them. The CDR3 totals 14 residues. The CDR3 DNA is TGCGCCAGCAGCCAGGAAGCTATGGGCAATGAGCAGTTCTTC. Translation: CASSQEAMGNEQFF.

The chain has TRBV24-1 and TRBJ2-2, with D unclear. Germline V gene data show CDR1 as KGHDR and CDR2 as SFDVKD. The CDR3 is 13 amino acids. V was trimmed by 11 bases and J by 1 base, leaving 10 bases between them. This CDR3 reads CASQAVNTGELFF. CDR3 bases: TGTGCCAGCCAGGCCGTGAACACCGGGGAGCTGTTTTTT.

The genes are TRBV7-9 and TRBJ1-5; TRBD1 might be the D (5 bases). Germline CDR1 SEHNR, CDR2 FQNEAQ (reference sequence). The CDR3 runs to 13 residues. V gave up 4 bases and J gave up 1 base, with 5 bases separating them. In DNA form, the CDR3 reads TGTGCCAGCAGCTGGGACAGCAATCAGCCCCAGCATTTT. This gives the protein CASSWDSNQPQHF. Looking up the rest from reference TRBV7-9 and TRBJ1-5 gives the full variable domain: DTGVSQNPRHKITKRGQNVTFRCDPISEHNRLYWYRQTLGQGPEFLTYFQNEAQLEKSRLLSDRFSAERPKGSFSTLEIQRTEQGDSAMYLCASSWDSNQPQHFGDGTRLSIL.

V gene TRBV7-9 combines with J gene TRBJ2-2; TRBD1 might be the D (5 bases). CDR1 SEHNR and CDR2 FQNEAQ come from the germline V gene (reference sequence). V was cut by 1 base and J by 6 bases, with 12 bases left in between. CDR3 length equals 15 residues. In nucleotides, the CDR3 is TGTGCCAGCAGCTTAGTCGGTCTAGGGGCCGGGGAGCTGTTTTTT. This translates into CASSLVGLGAGELFF.

The chain has TRBV30 and TRBJ1-2, with TRBD1 matching over 8 bases. CDR1 is GTSNPN and CDR2 is SVGIG in the germline V gene (reference sequence). The V segment lost 3 bases and the J segment 2 bases; nucleotides outside the gene matches: 8. CDR3 length: 15 residues. The CDR3 nucleotides read TGTGCCTGGAGGGACCACAGGGGGAAAAACTATGGCTACACCTTC. As protein: CAWRDHRGKNYGYTF.

This clone has a handful of counts. The rearrangement links TRBV27 to TRBJ1-1; D not resolved. V dropped 2 bases and J dropped 5 bases, with 12 bases sitting between them. The germline V gene has CDR1 MNHEY and CDR2 SMNVEV (reference sequence). The CDR3 has 14 residues. The CDR3 here is CASSLSSPETEAFF. The CDR3, as DNA: TGTGCCAGCAGTTTAAGCAGTCCAGAGACTGAAGCTTTCTTT.

Of note for this clone: Other DNA sequences within the sample encode an identical CDR3. V and J are TRBV5-6 and TRBJ2-7; no clear D. CDR3 size: 13 residues. The V gene's germline CDR1 is SGHDT and CDR2 YYEEEE. V was pared by 0 bases and J by 0 bases, with 4 bases between. CDR3 amino acids: CASSLVDSYEQYF. The CDR3 bases are TGTGCCAGCAGCTTGGTGGACTCCTACGAGCAGTACTTC.

The genes are TRBV7-2 and TRBJ2-1; 9 nucleotides agree with TRBD2. Germline assignment: CDR1 SGHTA and CDR2 FQGNSA. The CDR3 has 16 residues. J was trimmed by 4 bases and V by 0 bases; bases with no gene match: 4. CDR3 bases: TGTGCCAGCAGCTTAGCGGGCGGGGGGGGTTACAATGAGCAGTTCTTC. It encodes CASSLAGGGGYNEQFF.

The V call is TRBV7-6, the J call TRBJ2-5; 7 positions agree with TRBD2. V trimming: 0 bases; J trimming: 2 bases; junction bases outside the gene matches: 6. CDR3 size: 16 residues. Per germline, CDR1 SGHVS and CDR2 FNYEAQ. The CDR3 region is CASSLAAGDPQETQYF. In nucleotides, the CDR3 is TGTGCCAGCAGCTTAGCGGCGGGGGACCCTCAAGAGACCCAGTACTTC.

The chain combines TRBV13 with TRBJ1-6, with a possible D match to TRBD1 (6 bases). The CDR3 totals 17 residues. The V gene's germline CDR1 is PRHDT and CDR2 FYEKMQ (reference sequence). With 4 bases removed from V and 10 bases from J, the gap between germline ends came to 23 bases. The CDR3 nucleotides are TGTGCCAGCAGCTCTACTCAAGGGGGTTTTTTCCCCTCACCCCTCCACTTT. This codes for CASSSTQGGFFPSPLHF.